This TCR beta chain emerged from a study of control samples from healthy donors and cancer patients. The CDR3 runs 14 residues. Germline lookup yields CDR1 SGHNT and CDR2 YYREEE (reference sequence). Trimming took 4 bases from V and 3 from J, leaving 13 bases between them. Libraries were prepared by immunoSEQ multiplex PCR; TCRdb keeps only in-frame clonotypes and omits some of them. This table holds 65,000 to 80,000 clones, about 87% found once. The clonotype was recovered from an older woman with head and neck cancer. This chain connects TRBV5-4 to TRBJ2-5, with D possibly TRBD2 on 6 matching bases. Sequencing was performed on PBMCs. Written as DNA, the CDR3 is TGTGCCAGCAGCGTCCGGACGGGGGAAGAGACCCAGTACTTC. Its translation is CASSVRTGEETQYF.